The sequence of this T cell receptor beta chain was determined in a study of cytomegalovirus exposure and HLA in healthy donors. Study-wide results and limits: In an earlier analysis, most TCR beta V segments were productive about 87% or about 30% of the time. Later work showed greater clonal expansion in HLA-associated TCR beta chains than in equally common others.

This clone appeared a few times. The antigen is not known. The CDR3 has 13 residues. Germline V gives CDR1 SQVTM, CDR2 ANQGSEA. The V segment lost 6 bases and the J segment 4 bases; nucleotides outside the gene matches: 4. It was with 60 Vbeta and 13 Jbeta primers that the PCR ran. TCRdb's table, derived via immunoSEQ multiplex PCR, lists solely in-frame clones and lacks some. Of 150,000 to 200,000 clones listed, around four fifths were seen once; the top ten hold approximately 13%. The receptor comes from a woman in her fifties or sixties in good health and CMV-seropositive. The rearrangement uses TRBV29-1 and TRBJ1-5; TRBD1 aligns across 9 bases. The specimen sequenced was PBMCs. The CDR3 sequence is CSVSGTGNQPQHF. The CDR3 bases are TGCAGCGTCTCCGGGACAGGGAATCAGCCCCAGCATTTT.